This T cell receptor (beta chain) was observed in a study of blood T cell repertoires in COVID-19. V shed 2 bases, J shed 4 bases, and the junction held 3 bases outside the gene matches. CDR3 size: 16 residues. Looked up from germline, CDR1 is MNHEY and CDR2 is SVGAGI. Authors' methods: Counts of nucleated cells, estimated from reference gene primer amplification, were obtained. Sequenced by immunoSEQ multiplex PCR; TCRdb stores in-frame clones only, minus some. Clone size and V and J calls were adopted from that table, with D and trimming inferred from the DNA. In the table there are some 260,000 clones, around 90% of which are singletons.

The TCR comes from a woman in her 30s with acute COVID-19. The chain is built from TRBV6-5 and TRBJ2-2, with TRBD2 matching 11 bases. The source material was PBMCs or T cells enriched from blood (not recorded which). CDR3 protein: CASSYTSGSITGELFF. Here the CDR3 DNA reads TGTGCCAGCAGTTACACTAGCGGGAGTATCACCGGGGAGCTGTTTTTT.